These 16 T cell receptor beta chains came from one sample sequenced in a study of CD8+CD57+ T cells in acquired aplastic anemia. It was genomic DNA that served as the template for profiling TCR beta VDJ and CDR3. In TCRdb, the reads were re-called with MiXCR into one record per CDR3 protein. The sample has more than 150,000 distinct CDR3 sequences; 40% to 55% are singletons. Material for sequencing was sorted CD4+, CD8+, or CD8+CD57+ T cells (not recorded which) from PBMCs. Receptor source: a human donor in good health.

This clonotype was recorded many times. This chain links TRBV12-3 or TRBV12-4 with TRBJ2-7, with D tentatively TRBD1 (5 bases). This CDR3 has 14 amino acids. Trimming cost V 2 bases and J 1 base, with 9 bases left between them. The CDR3 nucleotides read TGTGCCAGCAGTTTAAGCTCAGGGTCCTACGAGCAGTACTTC. Residues: CASSLSSGSYEQYF.

The CDR3: CASSEMGWDRSNYGYTF. The CDR3 DNA reads as TGTGCCAGCAGTGAAATGGGATGGGACAGGAGTAACTATGGCTACACCTTC. The rearrangement joins TRBV25-1 to TRBJ1-2; the match to TRBD1 covers 8 bases. J gave up 1 base and V 2 bases, and 9 bases lay outside the gene matches. Germline V gives CDR1 MGHDK, CDR2 SYGVNS. The CDR3 runs to 17 residues.

This chain joins TRBV24-1 and TRBJ1-5; TRBD1 agrees at 7 bases. Unmatched junction bases numbered 5, after V lost 4 bases and J lost 3 bases. Germline loops: CDR1 KGHDR, CDR2 SFDVKD. The CDR3 is 15 residues long. The CDR3 DNA sequence: TGTGCCACCAGTGAAGGGACAGTGCTCAATCAGCCCCAGCATTTT. Residues: CATSEGTVLNQPQHF.

This clonotype was recorded many times. The V call is TRBV5-1, the J call TRBJ1-4; 7 nucleotides align to TRBD1. CDR1 and CDR2 from the germline V gene are SGHRS and YFSETQ. V trimming: 5 bases; J trimming: 8 bases; junction bases outside the gene matches: 9. CDR3 length: 14 residues. The CDR3 nucleotides read TGCGCCAGCAGTCAACCCGGGACAGACGAAAAACTGTTTTTT. It specifies CASSQPGTDEKLFF.

Worth noting for this clonotype: This sequence may be a read error, since a much larger clone differs from it by one base. The chain has TRBV5-6 and TRBJ2-7; D perhaps matches TRBD1 (6 bases). V dropped 2 bases and J dropped 5 bases, with 14 bases sitting between them. The CDR3 covers 14 residues. Germline V gene data show CDR1 as SGHDT and CDR2 as YYEEEE. CDR3: CASSFSGASDEQYF. In nucleotides, the CDR3 is TGTGCCAGCAGCTTCTCAGGGGCGTCCGACGAGCAGTACTTC.

This rearrangement joins TRBV20-1 to TRBJ2-7; 7 nucleotides line up with TRBD2. This CDR3 has 13 amino acids. The V segment lost 6 bases and the J segment 0 bases; nucleotides outside the gene matches: 5. Germline loops: CDR1 DFQATT, CDR2 SNEGSKA (reference sequence). CDR3 in amino acids: CSARGDLSYEQYF. The CDR3 DNA reads as TGCAGTGCCCGGGGGGACCTCTCCTACGAGCAGTACTTC.

The gene calls are TRBV9 and TRBJ2-3; TRBD1 matches at 8 bases. Germline trimming cut 2 bases from V and 6 bases from J; bases unmatched to any gene: 14. The CDR3 sequence is 17 residues long. Germline lookup yields CDR1 SGDLS and CDR2 YYNGEE. CDR3 DNA: TGTGCCAGCAGCGTCCAGGACAGGGCCCTTACGTGGGATACGCAGTATTTT. This translates into CASSVQDRALTWDTQYF. The full variable domain, completed using reference TRBV9 and TRBJ2-3, is DSGVTQTPKHLITATGQRVTLRCSPRSGDLSVYWYQQSLDQGLQFLIQYYNGEERAKGNILERFSAQQFPDLHSELNLSSLELGDSALYFCASSVQDRALTWDTQYFGPGTRLTVL.

This clonotype was seen a handful of times. V usage is TRBV5-1 and J usage is TRBJ2-2; TRBD1 matches at 8 bases. V lost 3 bases, J lost 5 bases, and 6 bases stayed unmatched. Germline V CDR1 and CDR2: SGHRS, YFSETQ. The CDR3 runs to 15 residues. This CDR3 is CASSSRTGTTGELFF. DNA for the CDR3: TGCGCCAGCAGCTCCCGGACAGGGACGACCGGGGAGCTGTTTTTT.

This clonotype came up many times. The rearrangement uses TRBV24-1 and TRBJ2-6; 7 bases match TRBD1. CDR3 length equals 15 residues. V shed 4 bases and J 8 bases; nucleotides not matched to a gene: 7. Germline V gene sequence: CDR1 KGHDR, CDR2 SFDVKD. CDR3 loop: CATSERQGTTNVLTF. The CDR3 coding sequence is TGTGCCACCAGTGAACGACAGGGTACAACCAACGTCCTGACTTTC.

This clonotype was seen at least ten times. The chain uses TRBV6-6 and TRBJ1-1; TRBD1 agrees at 8 bases. The CDR3 has 15 amino acids. The germline CDR1 and CDR2 sequences are MNHNY and SVGAGI (reference sequence). The junction had 5 bases not matched to a gene; V was cut back by 4 bases and J by 1 base. CDR3 DNA: TGTGCCAGCAGTTCCCTCGGGACAGGGAACACTGAAGCTTTCTTT. Translation: CASSSLGTGNTEAFF.

This clonotype came up a few times. In DNA, the CDR3 is TGTGCCACCAGTGATTCCGGGACAGGGGGTCATCACACCTTC. Translated: CATSDSGTGGHHTF. The gene calls are TRBV24-1 and TRBJ1-2, with 11 nucleotides matching TRBD1. The CDR3 spans 14 residues. The trim removed 2 bases at V and 12 bases at J, leaving 7 bases unmatched. Per the germline V gene, CDR1 is KGHDR and CDR2 is SFDVKD.

The chain links TRBV5-1 to TRBJ2-2; 8 bases map to TRBD2. The CDR3 spans 18 residues. The V gene's germline CDR1 is SGHRS and CDR2 YFSETQ. J lost 0 bases, V lost 4 bases, and 11 bases had no gene match. CDR3 region: CASSPGNIAGSNTGELFF. The CDR3 coding sequence is TGCGCCAGCAGCCCGGGGAACATAGCGGGGTCGAACACCGGGGAGCTGTTTTTT.

The rearrangement links TRBV19 to TRBJ2-1; possibly TRBD2 for D (6 bases). Germline V gene lookup returns CDR1 LNHDA and CDR2 SQIVND (reference sequence). The CDR3 runs 15 residues. The V end lost 1 base, the J end lost 5 bases, and 12 bases lay between the germline ends. The CDR3 spells CASSIVDGSHNEQFF. The CDR3 nucleotides read TGTGCCAGTAGTATAGTTGACGGGAGTCACAATGAGCAGTTCTTC.

Remarks on this clonotype: Given a much more abundant clone one base away, this may be a read error. The CDR3 ends on some other residue instead of the conserved phenylalanine or tryptophan, so this is likely a read error. V and J are TRBV6-4 and TRBJ2-7; D may be TRBD2 (6 bases). The V end lost 10 bases, the J end lost 2 bases, and 24 bases lay between the germline ends. The CDR3 runs to 16 residues. In germline, CDR1 is MRHNA, CDR2 SNTAGT. In DNA, the CDR3 is TGTGCCAAACGACGGGGGAGGAGACTAGAACCCTACGAGCAGTACCTC. Encoded protein: CAKRRGRRLEPYEQYL.

This chain links TRBV7-8 with TRBJ1-1, with 9 bases lining up with TRBD1. The CDR3 consists of 15 residues. The J segment lost 4 bases and the V segment lost 4 bases, leaving 7 bases of the junction unmatched. Germline assignment: CDR1 SGHVS and CDR2 FQNEAQ. The CDR3 DNA follows: TGTGCCAGCAGCTCAGGGACAGGGTTGAGCACTGAAGCTTTCTTT. Translated: CASSSGTGLSTEAFF.

This rearrangement joins TRBV6-1 to TRBJ2-1, with D possibly being TRBD2 (5 bases). This CDR3 comprises 13 residues. Germline CDR1 is MNHNS and CDR2 is SASEGT. V was pared by 5 bases and J by 6 bases, with 11 bases between. CDR3 protein: CASSPRESNEQFF. The CDR3 region has the DNA TGTGCCAGCAGTCCCCGGGAATCCAATGAGCAGTTCTTC.